These T cell receptor beta chains were read from a single sample in a study of cytomegalovirus exposure and HLA in healthy donors. Profiling relied on immunoSEQ multiplex PCR, and the TCRdb table lists in-frame clones only, not all of them. The data show about 120,000 clones, 74% seen once. The sequencing sample was made of PBMCs. The receptors stem from a woman between 45 and 60 years old in good health and CMV-seropositive. The conserved cysteine and the conserved F or W are not part of the CDR3 here. Each record gives: V gene, J gene, CDR3 protein.

v_call: TRBV19
j_call: TRBJ1-5
cdr3_aa: ASSIADREMDQPQH

v_call: TRBV7-2
j_call: TRBJ1-2
cdr3_aa: ASSTGNYGYT

v_call: TRBV5-1
j_call: TRBJ2-7
cdr3_aa: ASSSTGSSRYEQY

v_call: TRBV10-3
j_call: TRBJ2-3
cdr3_aa: AISAQHTDTQY

v_call: TRBV28
j_call: TRBJ2-7
cdr3_aa: ASSPGTSGRYEQY

v_call: TRBV20-1
j_call: TRBJ2-1
cdr3_aa: SARGVNEQF

v_call: TRBV7-2
j_call: TRBJ2-5
cdr3_aa: ASSRTSGLQETQY

v_call: TRBV11-3
j_call: TRBJ2-1
cdr3_aa: ASSLDRSGSEQF

v_call: TRBV4-3
j_call: TRBJ2-1
cdr3_aa: ASSQDPSGSSYNEQF

v_call: TRBV5-4
j_call: TRBJ1-1
cdr3_aa: ASSLGGGAGLRKQTEAF

v_call: TRBV19
j_call: TRBJ1-4
cdr3_aa: ASSNGQGNFEKLF

v_call: TRBV4-1
j_call: TRBJ2-2
cdr3_aa: ASSHGQGASGTGELF

v_call: TRBV15
j_call: TRBJ1-2
cdr3_aa: ATSRDRAQGDGYT

v_call: TRBV6-1
j_call: TRBJ2-7
cdr3_aa: ASSEKAGGPPYEQY

v_call: TRBV28
j_call: TRBJ1-5
cdr3_aa: ASSLRVQNQPQH

v_call: TRBV7-8
j_call: TRBJ1-2
cdr3_aa: ASSLGQGPGYT

v_call: TRBV4-2
j_call: TRBJ2-7
cdr3_aa: ASSQEVTGEFYEQY

v_call: TRBV15
j_call: TRBJ2-5
cdr3_aa: ATSWVEETQY

v_call: TRBV30
j_call: TRBJ2-3
cdr3_aa: AWSVLAGGPDTQY

v_call: TRBV19
j_call: TRBJ1-1
cdr3_aa: ASQRPNTEAF

v_call: TRBV18
j_call: TRBJ2-4
cdr3_aa: ASSPDRGRKNIQY

v_call: TRBV5-4
j_call: TRBJ1-1
cdr3_aa: ASSYEHSATEAF

v_call: TRBV27
j_call: TRBJ2-7
cdr3_aa: ASSKNRDYYEQY

v_call: TRBV29-1
j_call: TRBJ2-2
cdr3_aa: SVGRPGQGANGELF

v_call: TRBV2
j_call: TRBJ2-3
cdr3_aa: ASRERLAGTDTQY

v_call: TRBV19
j_call: TRBJ1-5
cdr3_aa: ASSEGIWQPQH

v_call: TRBV14
j_call: TRBJ2-5
cdr3_aa: ASSQAGTRETQY

v_call: TRBV7-3
j_call: TRBJ2-1
cdr3_aa: ASSLTGDRNSYNEQF

v_call: TRBV5-1
j_call: TRBJ2-1
cdr3_aa: ASSLGVVGLANEQF

v_call: TRBV29-1
j_call: TRBJ1-2
cdr3_aa: SVVSALNYGYT

v_call: TRBV6-6
j_call: TRBJ1-1
cdr3_aa: ASSYRGLPEAF

v_call: TRBV2
j_call: TRBJ1-2
cdr3_aa: ASSVGKGSYGYT

v_call: TRBV27
j_call: TRBJ2-3
cdr3_aa: ASSLLAVLGSSTDTQY

v_call: TRBV2
j_call: TRBJ2-7
cdr3_aa: ASSEPGQIYEQY

v_call: TRBV2
j_call: TRBJ2-5
cdr3_aa: ASSPDSWTKETQY

v_call: TRBV5-8
j_call: TRBJ2-5
cdr3_aa: ASAGTFEETQY

v_call: TRBV5-1
j_call: TRBJ2-3
cdr3_aa: ASSPGLSTDTQY

v_call: TRBV6-5
j_call: TRBJ2-7
cdr3_aa: ASSWGQGQYEQY

v_call: TRBV4-1
j_call: TRBJ1-5
cdr3_aa: ASSQGQGMNQPQH